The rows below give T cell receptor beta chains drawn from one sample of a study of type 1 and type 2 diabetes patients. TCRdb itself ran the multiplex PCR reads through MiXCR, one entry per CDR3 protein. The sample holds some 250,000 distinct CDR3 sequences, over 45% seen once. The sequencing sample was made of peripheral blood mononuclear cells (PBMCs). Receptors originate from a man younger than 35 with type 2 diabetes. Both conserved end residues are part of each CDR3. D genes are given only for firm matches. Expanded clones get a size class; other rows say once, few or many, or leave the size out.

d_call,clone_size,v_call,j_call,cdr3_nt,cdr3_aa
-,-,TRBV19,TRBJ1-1,TGTGCCAGTAGCCTCGGGACGGCTCTCGTTTCTGAAGCTTTCTTT,CASSLGTALVSEAFF
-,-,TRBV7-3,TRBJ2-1,TGTGCCAGCTCTCCGGGTATAGGGGTTGGCGAGCAGTTCTTC,CASSPGIGVGEQFF
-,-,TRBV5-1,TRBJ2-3,TGCGCCAACAGCTTCCCCGGGAAAGACGGCTACATAGAGACAGATACGCAGTATTTT,CANSFPGKDGYIETDTQYF
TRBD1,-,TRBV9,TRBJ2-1,TGTGCCAGCAGCGTCGGGACAGAGAGCAATGAGCAGTTCTTC,CASSVGTESNEQFF
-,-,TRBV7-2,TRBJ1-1,TGTGCCAGCAGCTGGGCAGGGGTACCTGAAGCTTTCTTT,CASSWAGVPEAFF
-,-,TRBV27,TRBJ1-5,TGTGCCAGCAGTTTGGGTCGGACCTACAATCAGCCCCAGCATTTT,CASSLGRTYNQPQHF
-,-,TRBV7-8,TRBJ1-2,TGTGCCAGCAGCTTAGCCGGAACCGCGGGGGCTGAAGCTAACTGTGGCTACACCTTC,CASSLAGTAGAEANCGYTF
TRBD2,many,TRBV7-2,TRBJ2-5,TGTGCCAGCAGCTTAGCTGGGAGGGGAGAGACCCAGTACTTC,CASSLAGRGETQYF
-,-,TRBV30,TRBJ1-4,TGTGCCTGGAGACGAGGAGGGAATGGAAAACTGTTTTTT,CAWRRGGNGKLFF
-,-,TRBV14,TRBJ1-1,TGTGCCAGCAGCCAAGGACGGGGGGAGGCCACTGAAGCTTTCTTT,CASSQGRGEATEAFF
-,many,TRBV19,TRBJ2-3,TGTGCCAGTAGTATATACCCAGGTGCCTCCACAGATACGCAGTATTTT,CASSIYPGASTDTQYF
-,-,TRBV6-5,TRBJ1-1,TGTGCCAGCAGCCACGGGGGGGACAAGAACACTGAAGCTTTCTTT,CASSHGGDKNTEAFF
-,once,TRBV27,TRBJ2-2,TGTGCCAGCAGTTTCTCAGTAATCACCGGGGAGCTGTTTTTT,CASSFSVITGELFF
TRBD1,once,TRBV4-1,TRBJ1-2,TGCGCCAGCAGCCTTGGGACAGGGTACGAGGACTATGGCTACACCTTC,CASSLGTGYEDYGYTF
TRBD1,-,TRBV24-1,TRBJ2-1,TGTGCCACCGGGACAGGGTACAATGAGCAGTTCTTC,CATGTGYNEQFF
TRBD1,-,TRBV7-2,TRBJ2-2,TGTGCCAGCAGCTCAAGCCCCGGGACAGGGGGCTCCCTGGGGGCCGGGGAGCTGTTTTTT,CASSSSPGTGGSLGAGELFF
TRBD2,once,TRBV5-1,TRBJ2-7,TGCGCCAGCAGCCAAATAGCGGGGGGGGCCTACGAGCAGTACTTC,CASSQIAGGAYEQYF
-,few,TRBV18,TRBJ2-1,TGTGCCAGCTCACCAGCAGGGGCCTACAATGAGCAGTTCTTC,CASSPAGAYNEQFF
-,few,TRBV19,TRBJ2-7,TGTGCCAGTAGTAAGACTACAGAGACCTCCTACGAGCAGTACTTC,CASSKTTETSYEQYF
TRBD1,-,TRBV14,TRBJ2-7,TGTGCCAGCAGCCAACTCGGGGACAGCCCCTACGAGCAGTACTTC,CASSQLGDSPYEQYF
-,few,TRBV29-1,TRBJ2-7,TGCAGCGTTGGGACACCTTACGAGCAGTACTTC,CSVGTPYEQYF
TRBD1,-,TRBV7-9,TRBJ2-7,TGTGCCAGCAATTCAGACAGGGCCACCTACGAGCAGTACTTC,CASNSDRATYEQYF
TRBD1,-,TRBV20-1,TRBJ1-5,TGCAGTGCTATTCAGTTCCGGGACAGGGGCAATCAGCCCCAGCATTTT,CSAIQFRDRGNQPQHF
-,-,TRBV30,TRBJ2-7,TGTGCCTGGAGTAATTCCGGTGACTCCGAGCAGTACTTC,CAWSNSGDSEQYF
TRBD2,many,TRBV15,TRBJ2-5,TGTGCCACCAGCAGAGATTTGACTAGCGGGGAGGGAGAGACCCAGTACTTC,CATSRDLTSGEGETQYF
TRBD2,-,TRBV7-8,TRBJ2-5,TGTGCCAGCAGCCCGACAGCGGGGGGGCCGGAGACCCAGTACTTC,CASSPTAGGPETQYF
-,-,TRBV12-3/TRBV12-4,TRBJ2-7,TGTGCCAGCAGTTTTGCCAGGGATGAGGGCGAGCAGTACTTC,CASSFARDEGEQYF
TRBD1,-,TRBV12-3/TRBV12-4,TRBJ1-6,TGTGCCAGCAGTTGGGACAGGCTCTCCTATAATTCACCCCTCCACTTT,CASSWDRLSYNSPLHF
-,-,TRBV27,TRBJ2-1,TGTGCCAGCACCTCCTCCGGGACTCCTGGCGATGAGCAGTTCTTC,CASTSSGTPGDEQFF
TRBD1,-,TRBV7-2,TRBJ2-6,TGTGCCAGCAGCTTAATCGGGACAGGGAACGTCCTGACTTTC,CASSLIGTGNVLTF
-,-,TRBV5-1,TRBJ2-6,TGCGCCAGCAGCTTGGCCGGGTGGGACATCAGATCTGGGGCCAACGTCCTGACTTTC,CASSLAGWDIRSGANVLTF
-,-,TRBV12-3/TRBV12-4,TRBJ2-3,TGTGCCAGCATATCCGGGGGGCAGGGATTTGGGGATACGCAGTATTTT,CASISGGQGFGDTQYF
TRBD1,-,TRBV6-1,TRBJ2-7,TGTGCCAGCAGTGAGTCCGGGACAGGGGGCGACGAGCAGTACTTC,CASSESGTGGDEQYF
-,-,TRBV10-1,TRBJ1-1,TGCGCCAGCAGTGAGACATCGGGGACACTGAACACTGAAGCTTTCTTT,CASSETSGTLNTEAFF
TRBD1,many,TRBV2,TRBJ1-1,TGTGCCAGCAGTCCAATGGGGACAGGGGTGGGCACTGAAGCTTTCTTT,CASSPMGTGVGTEAFF
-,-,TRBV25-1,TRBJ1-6,TGTGCCAGCAGTGACGCAGGGTTCGTTTCACCCCTCCACTTT,CASSDAGFVSPLHF
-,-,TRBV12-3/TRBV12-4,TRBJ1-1,TGTGCCAGCAGTTTGGGGCCCTCGTCGGGGGCTTTCTTT,CASSLGPSSGAFF
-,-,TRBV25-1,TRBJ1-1,TGTGCCAGCAGTGAACGCTGGGAAGCTTTCTTT,CASSERWEAFF
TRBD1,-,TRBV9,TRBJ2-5,TGTGCCAGCAGCGTAGAGGGACAGTACCAAGAGACCCAGTACTTC,CASSVEGQYQETQYF
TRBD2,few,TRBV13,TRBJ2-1,TGTGCCAGCAGCGAGGGAGGAGGGACTAAGAGGCAGTTCTTC,CASSEGGGTKRQFF
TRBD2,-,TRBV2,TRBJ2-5,TGCGCCAGCAGTCCTAATAAGCGGGGGAGGATCCAGTACTTC,CASSPNKRGRIQYF
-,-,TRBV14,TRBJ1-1,TGTGCCAGCAGCCAAGATCGGAGAGACGGCACTGAAGCTTTCTTT,CASSQDRRDGTEAFF
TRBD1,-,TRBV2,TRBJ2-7,TGTGCCAGCAGCGGGGACAGTTTTTACGAGCAGTACTTC,CASSGDSFYEQYF
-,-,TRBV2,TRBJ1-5,TGTGCCAGCGAGTTAGGGCCAAATCAGCCCCAGCATTTT,CASELGPNQPQHF
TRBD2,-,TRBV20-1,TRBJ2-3,TGCAGTGCTAGAGAAGCGGGGGTTTACACAGATACGCAGTATTTT,CSAREAGVYTDTQYF
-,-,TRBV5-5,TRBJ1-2,TGTGCCAGCAGCCGGCAGGGTGGTGGCTACACCTTC,CASSRQGGGYTF
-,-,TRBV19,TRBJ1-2,TGTGCCAGCAGCTTCTACCAGGGGCAGGGCTATGGCTACACCTTC,CASSFYQGQGYGYTF
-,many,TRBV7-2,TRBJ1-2,TGTGCCAGCAGCTCCGGGACCTATGGCTACACCTTC,CASSSGTYGYTF
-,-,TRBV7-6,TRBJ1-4,TGTGCCAGCAGCTTACGGACAGATACTAATGAAAAACTGTTTTTT,CASSLRTDTNEKLFF
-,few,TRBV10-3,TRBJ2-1,TGTGCCATCAGTGAATGGGAAGCGGGTAATACCTACAATGAGCAGTTCTTC,CAISEWEAGNTYNEQFF
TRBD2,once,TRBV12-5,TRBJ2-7,TGTGCTAGTGGTTCCCTTACTAGCGGGGGCTCCTACGAGCAGTACTTC,CASGSLTSGGSYEQYF
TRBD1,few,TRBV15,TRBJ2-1,TGTGCCACCAGCAGTGACAGGGGATCCTACAATGAGCAGTTCTTC,CATSSDRGSYNEQFF
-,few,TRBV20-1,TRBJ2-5,TGCAGTGCCCGGGCCTTGAGGGAGACCCAGTACTTC,CSARALRETQYF
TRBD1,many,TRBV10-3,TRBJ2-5,TGTGCCACCCGGATCGGGACAGAGACAGAGACCCAGTACTTC,CATRIGTETETQYF